This TCR beta chain was captured in a study of vaccination and CD4 T cells after COVID-19. Whole-study context: Control wells got either CEFX epitopes, HIV-1 Nef peptides, or no peptide at all.

At the Johns Hopkins FTIC core, DNA taken from cultured CD4+ T cells was sequenced by way of the Oncomine TCR Beta short-read assay. It was cultured CD4+ T cells from which genomic DNA was extracted. MiXCR, applied by TCRdb to the PCR reads, yields one record per CDR3 protein. The data contain approximately 11,000 distinct CDR3 sequences, approximately 32% of them singletons. Stated treatment: roughly 10-day PBMC culture with coronavirus spike peptide pools or control peptides (ViraFEST assay). The medium had half its volume replaced with fresh IL-2 medium on days 3 and 7. This clonotype has only a few counts. Its target is not known. V dropped 10 bases and J dropped 7; count of bases not matched to a gene: 7. The germline CDR1 and CDR2 sequences are SNHLY and FYNNEI. The CDR3 extends over 14 amino acids.

The source material was CD4+ T cells from blood, cultured in vitro, sampled after SARS-CoV-2 vaccination. This TCR was recovered from a human donor who had recovered from COVID-19. This chain joins TRBV2 and TRBJ2-5; TRBD2 aligns across 15 bases. Here the CDR3 DNA reads TGTGCCACCGGGACTAGCGGGAGGCGGGGGACCCAGTACTTC. Translation gives CATGTSGRRGTQYF.